Below, one T cell receptor (beta chain) is given with its context. Original analysis: Counts of nucleated cells, estimated from reference gene primer amplification, were obtained. The method was immunoSEQ multiplex PCR; TCRdb's version includes in-frame clones alone and lacks a portion of them. The V and J calls and clone size come from that table; D and trimming were worked out from the DNA. The table shows roughly 100,000 clones, with about four fifths occurring only once. Germline CDR1 reads KGHSH; CDR2 reads LQKENI. This CDR3 has 15 residues. The V segment lost 2 bases and the J segment 9 bases; nucleotides outside the gene matches: 8. The sample comes from a study of blood T cell repertoires in COVID-19. Whole-study context: Sites across the United States, Italy and Spain contributed samples from acute and convalescent COVID-19.

The chain links TRBV18 to TRBJ2-3; 10 bases align to TRBD2. Sequenced input: peripheral blood. The receptor's source is a woman older than 75 with active or convalescent COVID-19. CDR3 amino acids: CASSPIEASGSTQYF. As DNA, the CDR3 is TGTGCCAGCTCACCAATTGAAGCTAGCGGGAGCACGCAGTATTTT.